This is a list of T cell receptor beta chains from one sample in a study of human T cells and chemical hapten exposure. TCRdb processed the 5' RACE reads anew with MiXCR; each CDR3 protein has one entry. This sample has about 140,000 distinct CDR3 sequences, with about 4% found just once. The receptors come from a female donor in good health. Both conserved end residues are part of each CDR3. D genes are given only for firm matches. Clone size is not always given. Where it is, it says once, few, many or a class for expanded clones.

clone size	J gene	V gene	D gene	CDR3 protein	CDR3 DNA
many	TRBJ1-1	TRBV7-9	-	CASSLRRTENTEAFF	TGTGCCAGCAGCTTAAGGCGAACGGAGAACACTGAAGCTTTCTTT
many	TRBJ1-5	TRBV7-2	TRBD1	CASSSITTGGVPQHF	TGTGCCAGCAGCTCAATAACGACAGGGGGCGTTCCCCAGCATTTT
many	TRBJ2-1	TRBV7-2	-	CASSPTIYEQFF	TGTGCCAGCAGCCCGACTATCTATGAGCAGTTCTTC
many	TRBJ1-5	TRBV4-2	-	CASSQGYPGSRINQPQHF	TGTGCCAGCAGCCAAGGTTACCCTGGGAGCAGAATCAATCAGCCCCAGCATTTT
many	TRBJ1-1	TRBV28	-	CASRRWAEAFF	TGTGCCAGCAGGCGATGGGCTGAAGCTTTCTTT
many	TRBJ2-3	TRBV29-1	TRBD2	CSVEDPLAGGTDTQYF	TGCAGCGTTGAAGATCCACTAGCGGGGGGAACAGATACGCAGTATTTT
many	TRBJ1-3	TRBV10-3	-	CAISAASGNTIYF	TGTGCCATCAGTGCGGCCTCTGGAAACACCATATATTTT
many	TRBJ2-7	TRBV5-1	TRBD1	CASSLTGTEREQYF	TGCGCCAGCAGCTTGACAGGGACAGAAAGGGAGCAGTACTTC
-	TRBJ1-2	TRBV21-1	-	CASSKGIQYGYTF	TGTGCCAGCAGCAAAGGAATCCAATATGGCTACACCTTC
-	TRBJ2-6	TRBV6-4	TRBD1	CASSGQGTSGANVLTF	TGTGCCAGCAGTGGACAGGGCACCTCTGGGGCCAACGTCCTGACTTTC
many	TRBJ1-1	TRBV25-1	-	CASSENDRNTEAFF	TGTGCCAGCAGTGAAAATGACAGGAACACTGAAGCTTTCTTT
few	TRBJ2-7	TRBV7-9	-	CASSPPNAEPPHEQYF	TGTGCCAGCAGCCCACCAAACGCGGAACCCCCTCACGAGCAGTACTTC
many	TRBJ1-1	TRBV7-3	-	CASSLSRVGTDTEAFF	TGTGCCAGCAGCTTAAGTAGGGTAGGGACGGACACTGAAGCTTTCTTT
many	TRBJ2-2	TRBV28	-	CASSLRGRELFF	TGTGCCAGCAGTTTAAGGGGCCGGGAGCTGTTTTTT
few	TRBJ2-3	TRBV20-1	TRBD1	CSASELGQRTDTQYF	TGCAGTGCTAGTGAGCTGGGACAGCGGACAGATACGCAGTATTTT
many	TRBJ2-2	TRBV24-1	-	CATSDLREDTGGELFF	TGTGCCACCAGTGATTTGCGGGAAGACACGGGCGGGGAGCTGTTTTTT
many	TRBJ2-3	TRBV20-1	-	CSAPVGGGGTDTQYF	TGCAGTGCTCCCGTCGGCGGGGGCGGCACAGATACGCAGTATTTT
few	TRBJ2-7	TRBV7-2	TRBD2	CASSSRREGEQYF	TGTGCCAGCAGCTCCCGGAGGGAGGGGGAGCAGTACTTC